A selection of T cell receptor beta chains follows, all from one sample in a study of blood T cells in healthy people across ages. Using its own MiXCR run on the 5' RACE reads, TCRdb lists one record per CDR3 protein. The table has approximately 790,000 distinct CDR3 sequences, 62% seen once; the top ten hold 28%. Material for sequencing was blood. The receptors shown here come from a man aged 25-45 years in good health. The CDR3 runs from the conserved cysteine through the conserved F or W. A D gene is named only where the DNA matches it firmly. Rows may omit the clone size; those that give it use once, few, many or a size class.

cdr3_length,d_call,clone_size,j_call,v_call,cdr3_aa,cdr3_nt
14,NA,NA,TRBJ1-2,TRBV12-3/TRBV12-4,CASSFTGGGYGYTF,TGTGCCAGCAGTTTCACAGGAGGGGGCTATGGCTACACCTTC
13,NA,few,TRBJ2-7,TRBV18,CASSPNDGYEQYF,TGTGCCAGCTCACCAAACGACGGATACGAGCAGTACTTC
14,NA,NA,TRBJ2-1,TRBV29-1,CSVEDPTEGNEQFF,TGCAGCGTTGAAGACCCGACAGAAGGCAATGAGCAGTTCTTC
16,TRBD2,once,TRBJ2-7,TRBV3-1,CASSPRGAGGSYEQYF,TGTGCCAGCAGCCCCCGGGGAGCGGGGGGTTCCTACGAGCAGTACTTC
15,TRBD1,NA,TRBJ1-2,TRBV9,CASSGAGTGHYGYTF,TGTGCCAGCAGCGGCGCCGGGACAGGCCACTATGGCTACACCTTC
13,NA,NA,TRBJ2-3,TRBV29-1,CSVGQGGGDTQYF,TGCAGCGTTGGGCAGGGAGGGGGAGATACGCAGTATTTT
16,TRBD1,NA,TRBJ2-3,TRBV6-6,CASSPRDRGATDTQYF,TGTGCCAGCAGCCCTCGGGACAGGGGAGCCACAGATACGCAGTATTTT
16,TRBD1,NA,TRBJ2-1,TRBV6-6,CASSSGTGRDYNEQFF,TGTGCCAGCAGCTCCGGGACAGGGAGGGACTACAATGAGCAGTTCTTC
13,NA,NA,TRBJ2-5,TRBV12-3/TRBV12-4,CASSGRRGETQYF,TGTGCCAGCAGTGGACGGAGGGGAGAGACCCAGTACTTC
15,NA,NA,TRBJ1-2,TRBV4-2,CASSPWVRRESGYTF,TGTGCCAGCAGCCCTTGGGTGCGAAGGGAGAGTGGCTACACCTTC
15,NA,once,TRBJ2-2,TRBV7-2,CASSLYRLDTGELFF,TGTGCCAGCAGCTTATACAGGCTTGACACCGGGGAGCTGTTTTTT
14,TRBD2,NA,TRBJ2-7,TRBV9,CASSPGLGAVEQYF,TGTGCCAGCAGCCCGGGACTAGGAGCGGTCGAGCAGTACTTC
16,TRBD2,NA,TRBJ2-2,TRBV12-3/TRBV12-4,CASSNSGGAGTGELFF,TGTGCCAGCAGTAATAGCGGGGGGGCTGGCACCGGGGAGCTGTTTTTT
10,NA,NA,TRBJ2-2,TRBV19,CASKAGELFF,TGTGCCAGTAAGGCCGGGGAGCTGTTTTTT
17,TRBD1,NA,TRBJ1-1,TRBV7-2,CASSGRTGPLLPREAFF,TGTGCCAGCAGCGGCCGGACAGGACCCCTCCTCCCCCGTGAAGCTTTCTTT
14,TRBD1,NA,TRBJ1-4,TRBV20-1,CSARDPGGWEKLFF,TGCAGTGCTAGAGATCCAGGGGGGTGGGAAAAACTGTTTTTT
16,NA,NA,TRBJ2-1,TRBV4-3,CASSHQKDTGWNEQFF,TGCGCCAGCAGCCACCAAAAAGACACAGGGTGGAATGAGCAGTTCTTC
15,NA,once,TRBJ2-1,TRBV5-1,CASSLAGATPNEQFF,TGCGCCAGCAGCTTGGCTGGGGCTACACCCAATGAGCAGTTCTTC
15,TRBD2,few,TRBJ2-5,TRBV2,CASKGLAGGQETQYF,TGTGCCAGCAAGGGGCTAGCGGGGGGTCAAGAGACCCAGTACTTC
12,TRBD2,once,TRBJ2-1,TRBV12-3/TRBV12-4,CASSETSETQFF,TGTGCCAGCAGCGAGACTAGCGAGACCCAGTTCTTC
14,NA,once,TRBJ2-4,TRBV15,CATSKRIAKNIQYF,TGTGCCACCAGCAAAAGGATAGCCAAAAACATTCAGTACTTC
16,TRBD1,NA,TRBJ2-5,TRBV12-3/TRBV12-4,CASSFVDRGLQETQYF,TGTGCCAGCAGTTTCGTGGACAGGGGACTCCAAGAGACCCAGTACTTC